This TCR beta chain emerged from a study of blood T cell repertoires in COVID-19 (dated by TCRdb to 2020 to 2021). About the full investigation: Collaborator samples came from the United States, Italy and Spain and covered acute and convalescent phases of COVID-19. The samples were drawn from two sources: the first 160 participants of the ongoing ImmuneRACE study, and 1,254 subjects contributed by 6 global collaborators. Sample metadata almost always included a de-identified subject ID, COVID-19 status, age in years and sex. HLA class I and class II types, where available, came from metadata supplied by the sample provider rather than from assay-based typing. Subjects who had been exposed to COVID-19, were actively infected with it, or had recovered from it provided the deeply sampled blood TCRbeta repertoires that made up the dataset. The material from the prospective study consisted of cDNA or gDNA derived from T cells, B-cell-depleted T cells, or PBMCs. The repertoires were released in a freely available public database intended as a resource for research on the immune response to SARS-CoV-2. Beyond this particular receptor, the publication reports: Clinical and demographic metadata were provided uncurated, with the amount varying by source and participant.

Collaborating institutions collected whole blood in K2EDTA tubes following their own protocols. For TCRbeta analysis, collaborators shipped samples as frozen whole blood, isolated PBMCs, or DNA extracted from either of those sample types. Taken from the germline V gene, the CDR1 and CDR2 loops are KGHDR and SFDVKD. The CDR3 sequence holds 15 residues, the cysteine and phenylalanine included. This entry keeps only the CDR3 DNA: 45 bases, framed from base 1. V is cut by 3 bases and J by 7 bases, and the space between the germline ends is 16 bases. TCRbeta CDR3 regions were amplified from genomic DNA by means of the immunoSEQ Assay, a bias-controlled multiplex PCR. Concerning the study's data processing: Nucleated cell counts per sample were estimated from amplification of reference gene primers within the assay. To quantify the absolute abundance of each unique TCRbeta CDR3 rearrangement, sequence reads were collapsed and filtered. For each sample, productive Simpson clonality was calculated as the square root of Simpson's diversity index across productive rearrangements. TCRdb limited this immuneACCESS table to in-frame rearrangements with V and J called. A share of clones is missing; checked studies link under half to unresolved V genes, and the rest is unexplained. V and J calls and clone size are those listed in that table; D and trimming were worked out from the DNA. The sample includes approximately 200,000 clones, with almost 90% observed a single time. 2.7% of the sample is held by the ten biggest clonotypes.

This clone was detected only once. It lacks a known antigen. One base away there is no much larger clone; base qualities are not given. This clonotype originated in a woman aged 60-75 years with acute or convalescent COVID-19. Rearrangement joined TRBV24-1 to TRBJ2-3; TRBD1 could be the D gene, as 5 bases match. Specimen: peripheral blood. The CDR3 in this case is CATSDIRGEVNTQYF. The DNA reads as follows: TGTGCCACCAGTGATATTAGGGGCGAGGTCAATACGCAGTATTTT.